Following are 18 T cell receptor beta chains from one sample sequenced in a study of beta chain features in type 1 diabetes. Regarding the study as a whole: Moderate yet significant TCRB CDR3 shortening was seen in Type 1 diabetes patients in all four CD4+ subsets.

Expressed TCRB transcripts got sequenced, as all isolated RNA was reverse transcribed. Repertoires were generated with immunoSEQ multiplex PCR, while TCRdb's copy carries only in-frame clones and drops some. In the table there are a few hundred thousand clones, less than 30% of which are singletons. Their target antigens are unknown. Sequenced input: naive CD4+ T cells from blood. The origin of the receptors is a woman aged 25 to 39 with type 1 diabetes.

This clone was found a few times. The CDR3 is CASSLGQGSTDTQYF. The DNA for the CDR3 is TGTGCCAGCAGCTTAGGACAGGGTAGCACAGATACGCAGTATTTT. The genes are TRBV11-2 and TRBJ2-3, with 7 bases aligning to TRBD1. V shed 1 base and J 0 bases; nucleotides not matched to a gene: 1. Looked up from germline, CDR1 is SGHAT and CDR2 is FQNNGV. The CDR3 is 15 amino acids.

This sequence joins TRBV9 and TRBJ2-3; 10 bases align to TRBD2. Germline-derived CDR1 and CDR2 are SGDLS and YYNGEE. Trimming removed 3 bases from V and 2 bases from J; junction bases left unmatched: 3. This CDR3 spans 15 amino acids. The CDR3 spells CASSALAGITDTQYF. The CDR3 DNA is TGTGCCAGCAGCGCACTAGCGGGAATCACAGATACGCAGTATTTT.

This clone has a handful of counts. The chain has TRBV19 and TRBJ2-1; maybe TRBD2 (5 bases). In germline, CDR1 is LNHDA, CDR2 SQIVND (reference sequence). This CDR3 is built from 15 residues. The V end was cut by 1 base, the J end by 1 base, with 8 bases between. The CDR3 DNA is TGTGCCAGTAGTATAGGACGGAGGTCCTACAATGAGCAGTTCTTC. It specifies CASSIGRRSYNEQFF.

This clone was detected only a few times. V gene TRBV29-1 combines with J gene TRBJ2-5; 10 bases fit TRBD1. Germline trimming cut 4 bases from V and 6 bases from J; bases unmatched to any gene: 5. Germline CDR1 is SQVTM and CDR2 is ANQGSEA. CDR3 length: 13 amino acids. The CDR3 DNA reads as TGCAGCGTTGGGGGACAGGGGACGCAGACCCAGTACTTC. Translating gives CSVGGQGTQTQYF.

This clone was recorded a few times. CDR3 bases: TGCGCCACCAGAGGAGCGGGAGGGGATAATGAGCAGTTCTTC. Residues: CATRGAGGDNEQFF. This chain joins TRBV5-1 and TRBJ2-1; 10 bases agree with TRBD2. This CDR3 spans 14 amino acids. The V gene end was trimmed by 9 bases and the J gene end by 7 bases; junction bases not matched to a gene: 10. Germline V gene sequence: CDR1 SGHRS, CDR2 YFSETQ.

This clone was counted between two and nine times. The chain has TRBV30 and TRBJ1-2, with a tentative D call TRBD1 (5 bases). V lost 6 bases to trimming and J lost 4 bases, with 12 bases between them. The CDR3 contains 12 residues. In germline, CDR1 is GTSNPN, CDR2 SVGIG (reference sequence). The CDR3 nucleotides read TGTGCCTGTTCTATGGGGGGCTATGGCTACACCTTC. It codes for CACSMGGYGYTF.

The gene calls are TRBV2 and TRBJ1-2; D gene ambiguous. Germline V lookup: CDR1 SNHLY, CDR2 FYNNEI. The V gene lost 1 base and the J gene lost 4 bases, with 10 bases spanning the gap. This CDR3 region has 14 residues. The CDR3 region is CASSEESGGYGYTF. CDR3 DNA sequence: TGTGCCAGCAGTGAAGAATCCGGCGGCTATGGCTACACCTTC.

J is TRBJ2-7 and V is TRBV30; 9 nucleotides agree with TRBD2. V trimming: 4 bases; J trimming: 7 bases; junction bases outside the gene matches: 8. Germline V CDR1 and CDR2: GTSNPN, SVGIG (reference sequence). The CDR3 runs to 13 residues. The CDR3 region is CAWKFAGGGEQYF. As DNA, the CDR3 is TGTGCCTGGAAGTTTGCGGGAGGGGGGGAGCAGTACTTC.

This clone has just a few counts. V is TRBV7-9 and J is TRBJ2-7, with 10 nucleotides matching TRBD1. Germline V gene lookup returns CDR1 SEHNR and CDR2 FQNEAQ (reference sequence). The length of the CDR3 is 13 residues. The V gene end was trimmed by 9 bases and the J gene end by 3 bases; junction bases not matched to a gene: 5. The CDR3 nucleotides are TGTGCCAGTAGGCGGACAGGGGGCTACGAGCAGTACTTC. Amino acid sequence: CASRRTGGYEQYF.

In its sample, this clone was seen a few times. This chain joins TRBV29-1 and TRBJ2-4, with 7 bases fitting TRBD1. Germline CDR1 is SQVTM and CDR2 is ANQGSEA. The CDR3 is 15 residues long. With V trimmed by 5 bases and J by 0 bases, 7 bases remained unmatched. CDR3 in DNA: TGCAGCGTTTCGCGACAGGGTACAGCCAAAAACATTCAGTACTTC. This sequence encodes CSVSRQGTAKNIQYF.

This clone was observed a few times. CDR3: CASTRSGQGAGTQYF. In nucleotides, the CDR3 is TGTGCCAGCACCCGAAGTGGACAGGGGGCCGGTACGCAGTATTTT. The rearrangement joins TRBV7-9 to TRBJ2-3, with TRBD1 matching over 11 bases. This CDR3 has 15 residues. V lost 7 bases, J lost 8 bases, and 11 bases stayed unmatched. CDR1 is SEHNR and CDR2 is FQNEAQ in the germline V gene (reference sequence). The full variable domain, rest sourced from reference TRBV7-9 and TRBJ2-3, is DTGVSQNPRHKITKRGQNVTFRCDPISEHNRLYWYRQTLGQGPEFLTYFQNEAQLEKSRLLSDRFSAERPKGSFSTLEIQRTEQGDSAMYLCASTRSGQGAGTQYFGPGTRLTVL.

The chain is built from TRBV4-1 and TRBJ1-5; a possible D gene is TRBD1 (5 bases). Trimming removed 1 base from V and 4 bases from J, with 11 bases in between. CDR3 length: 15 residues. Germline V gene data show CDR1 as MGHRA and CDR2 as YSYEKL. The CDR3 nucleotides are TGCGCCAGCAGCCAAGTCGGGGGATTTAATCAGCCCCAGCATTTT. Its translation is CASSQVGGFNQPQHF.

This clone occurred a few times. The chain joins TRBV19 to TRBJ1-2; possibly TRBD1 for D (5 bases). The V end was cut by 6 bases, the J end by 1 base, with 12 bases between. Germline V gene sequence: CDR1 LNHDA, CDR2 SQIVND (reference sequence). CDR3 length: 14 residues. The DNA of the CDR3 is TGTGCCAGTAGATTGGCGGGGCTTAACTATGGCTACACCTTC. Encoded protein: CASRLAGLNYGYTF.

This clone showed up just a few times. The gene calls are TRBV7-9 and TRBJ1-3; TRBD1 is a possible D gene (5 bases). Germline V gives CDR1 SEHNR, CDR2 FQNEAQ (reference sequence). This CDR3 has 15 amino acids. V was clipped by 5 bases and J by 2 bases, with 13 bases between them. The CDR3, as DNA: TGTGCCAGCAGCCGGGGGGAGGGGACTGGAAACACCATATATTTT. It encodes CASSRGEGTGNTIYF.

V is TRBV5-1 and J is TRBJ2-6, with D maybe TRBD1 (5 bases). CDR3 size: 18 residues. V lost 7 bases and J lost 2, with 22 bases in between. Germline-derived CDR1 and CDR2 are SGHRS and YFSETQ. The CDR3 loop is CASSPRSRVITGANVLTF. The CDR3 nucleotides are TGCGCCAGCTCCCCGCGGAGCAGGGTCATTACTGGGGCCAACGTCCTGACTTTC.

This clone was detected only a few times. The chain has TRBV4-1 and TRBJ1-5; maybe TRBD1 (6 bases). The CDR3 is 18 amino acids. V was clipped by 1 base and J by 1 base, with 17 bases between them. Germline V lookup: CDR1 MGHRA, CDR2 YSYEKL. The DNA for the CDR3 is TGCGCCAGCAGCCAAGGCCAGTTCGGGACAACAAGCAATCAGCCCCAGCATTTT. Translated: CASSQGQFGTTSNQPQHF.

The rearrangement links TRBV30 to TRBJ2-1; no clear D. The V end lost 4 bases, the J end lost 3 bases, and 4 bases lay between the germline ends. The CDR3 is made up of 11 amino acids. Germline lookup yields CDR1 GTSNPN and CDR2 SVGIG (reference sequence). The CDR3 DNA follows: TGTGCCTGGACCAACTACAATGAGCAGTTCTTC. Protein: CAWTNYNEQFF.

The sample holds a few counts of this clone. The genes are TRBV29-1 and TRBJ1-1; D not certain. V gave up 4 bases and J gave up 0 bases, with 9 bases separating them. The CDR3 loop spans 13 amino acids. Looked up from germline, CDR1 is SQVTM and CDR2 is ANQGSEA. CDR3 in amino acids: CSVVREVNTEAFF. CDR3 in DNA: TGCAGCGTTGTTAGAGAAGTGAACACTGAAGCTTTCTTT.